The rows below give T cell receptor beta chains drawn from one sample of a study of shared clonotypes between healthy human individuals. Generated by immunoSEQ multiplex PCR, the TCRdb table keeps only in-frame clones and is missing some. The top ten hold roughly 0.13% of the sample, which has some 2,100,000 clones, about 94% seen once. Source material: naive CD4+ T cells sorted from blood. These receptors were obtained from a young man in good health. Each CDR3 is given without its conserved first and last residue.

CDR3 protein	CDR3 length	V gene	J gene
ASSYREANSPLH	12	TRBV6-5	TRBJ1-6
ASSLAPGVAGGPTSYEQY	18	TRBV7-2	TRBJ2-7
ASSLTTGNQPQH	12	TRBV11-2	TRBJ1-5
AWSVVGYGYT	10	TRBV30	TRBJ1-2
ASSFPNTGELF	11	TRBV11-2	TRBJ2-2
ASSSNGQGTYEQY	13	TRBV18	TRBJ2-7
ASSADRVTYGYT	12	TRBV18	TRBJ1-2
ASSLGVGPALYEQY	14	TRBV5-4	NA
ASSQAGFQETQY	12	TRBV4-1	TRBJ2-5
ASSSATSGRARQETQY	16	TRBV5-1	TRBJ2-5
AWSGDRGIYEKLF	13	TRBV30	TRBJ1-4
ASSLAWTGRNQPQH	14	TRBV5-8	TRBJ1-5
ASSLALDTDTQY	12	TRBV5-1	TRBJ2-3
ASSFTGDQETQY	12	TRBV5-6	TRBJ2-5
ASSLGQSTITYEQY	14	TRBV5-1	TRBJ2-7
ASSLAGLYEQY	11	TRBV7-9	TRBJ2-7
ASTPGDRSYEQY	12	TRBV19	TRBJ2-7